A single T cell receptor beta chain is shown here with its context. Generated by immunoSEQ multiplex PCR, the TCRdb table keeps only in-frame clones and is missing some. The table lists approximately 130,000 clones, 93% of them singletons, with over 0.8% in the top ten. These data originate in a study of OX40 agonist ivuxolimab in advanced cancers. The material was CD4+ or CD8+ T cells sorted from blood, obtained in a trial of the OX40 agonist ivuxolimab. This receptor was identified in an adult with an advanced solid tumor such as melanoma, head and neck, liver or kidney cancer.

CDR3 nucleotide sequence: TGTGCCAGCAGCTTGGCGTCGGGGGCCCTCCCCTACGAGCAGTACTTC. Translating it yields CASSLASGALPYEQYF. V is TRBV5-5 and J is TRBJ2-7, with D perhaps given as TRBD1 or TRBD2 (6 bases each). V was clipped by 0 bases and J by 2 bases, with 15 bases between them. CDR3 length equals 16 residues. In germline, CDR1 is SGHKS, CDR2 YYEKEE (reference sequence).